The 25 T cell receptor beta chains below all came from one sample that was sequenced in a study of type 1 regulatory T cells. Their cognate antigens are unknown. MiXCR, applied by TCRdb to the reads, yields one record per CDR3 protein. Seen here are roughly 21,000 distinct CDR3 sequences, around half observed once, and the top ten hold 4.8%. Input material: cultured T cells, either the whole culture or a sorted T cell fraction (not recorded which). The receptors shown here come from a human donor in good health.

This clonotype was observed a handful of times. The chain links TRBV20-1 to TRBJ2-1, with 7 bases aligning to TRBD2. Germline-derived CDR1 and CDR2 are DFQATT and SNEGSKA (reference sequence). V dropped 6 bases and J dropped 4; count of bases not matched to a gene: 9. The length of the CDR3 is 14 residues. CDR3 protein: CSAGGGGKYNEQFF. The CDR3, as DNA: TGCAGTGCCGGTGGCGGGGGAAAATACAATGAGCAGTTCTTC.

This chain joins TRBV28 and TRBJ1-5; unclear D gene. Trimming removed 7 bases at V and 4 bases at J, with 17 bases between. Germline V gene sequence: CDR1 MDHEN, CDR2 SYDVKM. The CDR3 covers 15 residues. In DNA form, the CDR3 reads TGTGCCAGCATCCCCCGGTGGCTTCTGAATCAGCCCCAGCATTTT. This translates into CASIPRWLLNQPQHF.

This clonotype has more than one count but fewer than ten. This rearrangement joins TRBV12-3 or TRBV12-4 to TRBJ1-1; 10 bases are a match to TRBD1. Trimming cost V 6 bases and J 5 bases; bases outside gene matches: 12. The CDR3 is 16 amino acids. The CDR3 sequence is CASRPLLGTGDTEAFF. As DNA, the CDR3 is TGTGCCAGCAGGCCCCTATTAGGGACAGGGGATACTGAAGCTTTCTTT.

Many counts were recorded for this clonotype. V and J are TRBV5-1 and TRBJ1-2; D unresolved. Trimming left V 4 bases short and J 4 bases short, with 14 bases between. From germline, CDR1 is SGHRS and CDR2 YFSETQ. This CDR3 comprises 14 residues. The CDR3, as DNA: TGCGCCAGCAGCCTCGGAACACCGATCTATGGCTACACCTTC. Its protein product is CASSLGTPIYGYTF.

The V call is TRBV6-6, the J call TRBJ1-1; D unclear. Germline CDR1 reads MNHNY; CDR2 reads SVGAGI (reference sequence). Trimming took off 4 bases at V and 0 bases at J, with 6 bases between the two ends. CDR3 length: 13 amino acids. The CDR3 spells CASSFSLNTEAFF. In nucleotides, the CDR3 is TGTGCCAGCAGTTTTAGTTTGAACACTGAAGCTTTCTTT.

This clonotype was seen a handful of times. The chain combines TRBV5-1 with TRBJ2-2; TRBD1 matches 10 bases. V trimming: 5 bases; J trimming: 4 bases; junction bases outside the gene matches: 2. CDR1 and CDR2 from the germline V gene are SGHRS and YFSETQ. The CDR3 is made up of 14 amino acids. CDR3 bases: TGCGCCAGCAGTGGACAGGGGGGCACCGGGGAGCTGTTTTTT. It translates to CASSGQGGTGELFF.

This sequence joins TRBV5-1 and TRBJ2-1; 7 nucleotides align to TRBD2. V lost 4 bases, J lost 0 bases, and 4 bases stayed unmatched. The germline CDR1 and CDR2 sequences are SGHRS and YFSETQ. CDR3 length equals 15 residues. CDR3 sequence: CASSTGGRSYNEQFF. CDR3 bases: TGCGCCAGCAGCACGGGGGGTCGCTCCTACAATGAGCAGTTCTTC.

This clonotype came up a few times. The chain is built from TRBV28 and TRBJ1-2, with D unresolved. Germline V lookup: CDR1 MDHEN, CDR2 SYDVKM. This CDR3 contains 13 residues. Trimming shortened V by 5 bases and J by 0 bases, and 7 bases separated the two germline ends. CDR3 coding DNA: TGTGCCAGCAGTGACGGAGCTAACTATGGCTACACCTTC. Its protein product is CASSDGANYGYTF.

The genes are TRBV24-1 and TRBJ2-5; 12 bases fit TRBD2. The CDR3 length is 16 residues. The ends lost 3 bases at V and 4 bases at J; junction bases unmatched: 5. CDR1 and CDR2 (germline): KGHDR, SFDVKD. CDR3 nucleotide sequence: TGTGCCACCAGTGATACCCCTAGCGGGGGGGGAGAGACCCAGTACTTC. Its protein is CATSDTPSGGGETQYF.

CDR3 nucleotides: TGTGCCAGTAGTATAAGGGGCAGCAATCAGCCCCAGCATTTT. This codes for CASSIRGSNQPQHF. The chain links TRBV19 to TRBJ1-5; D is perhaps TRBD1 (5 bases). CDR1 is LNHDA and CDR2 is SQIVND in the germline V gene (reference sequence). Trimming left V 2 bases short and J 1 base short, with 6 bases between. The CDR3 has 14 residues.

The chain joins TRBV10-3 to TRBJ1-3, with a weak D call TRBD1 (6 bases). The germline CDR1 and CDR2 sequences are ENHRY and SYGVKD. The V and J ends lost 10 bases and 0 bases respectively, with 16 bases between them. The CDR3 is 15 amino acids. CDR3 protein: CASASGQFSGNTIYF. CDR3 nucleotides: TGTGCCAGCGCCTCCGGACAGTTCTCTGGAAACACCATATATTTT.

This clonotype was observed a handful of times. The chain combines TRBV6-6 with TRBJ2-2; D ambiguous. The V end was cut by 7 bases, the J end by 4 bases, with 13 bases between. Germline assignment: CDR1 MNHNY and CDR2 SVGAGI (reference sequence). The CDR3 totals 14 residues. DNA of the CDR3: TGTGCCAGCACCTACGACACATCCACCGGGGAGCTGTTTTTT. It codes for CASTYDTSTGELFF.

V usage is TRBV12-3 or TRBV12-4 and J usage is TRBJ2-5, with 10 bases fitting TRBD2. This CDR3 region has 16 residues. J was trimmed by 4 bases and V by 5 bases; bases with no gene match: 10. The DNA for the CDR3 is TGTGCCAGCAGTACTTCTAGCGGGGGCCTGGGAGAGACCCAGTACTTC. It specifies CASSTSSGGLGETQYF.

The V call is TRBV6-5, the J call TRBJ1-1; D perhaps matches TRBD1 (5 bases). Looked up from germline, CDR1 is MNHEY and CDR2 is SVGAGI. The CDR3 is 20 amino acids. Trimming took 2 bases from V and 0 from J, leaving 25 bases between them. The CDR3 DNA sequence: TGTGCCAGCAGTTACGGGACCCCGAGAGAGAGAAATTTAGTGAACACTGAAGCTTTCTTT. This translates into CASSYGTPRERNLVNTEAFF.

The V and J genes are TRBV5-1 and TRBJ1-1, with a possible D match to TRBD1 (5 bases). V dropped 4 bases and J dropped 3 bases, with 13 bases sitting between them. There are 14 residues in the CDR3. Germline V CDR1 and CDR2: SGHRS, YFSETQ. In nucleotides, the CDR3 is TGCGCCAGCAGCCGCCGAGGGGCCGACACTGAAGCTTTCTTT. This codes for CASSRRGADTEAFF.

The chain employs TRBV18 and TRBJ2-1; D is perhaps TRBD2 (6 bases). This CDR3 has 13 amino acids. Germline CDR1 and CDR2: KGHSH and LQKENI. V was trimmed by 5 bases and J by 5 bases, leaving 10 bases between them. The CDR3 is CASSSGVDNEQFF. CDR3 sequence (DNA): TGTGCCAGCTCATCGGGAGTAGACAATGAGCAGTTCTTC. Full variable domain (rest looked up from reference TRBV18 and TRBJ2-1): NAGVMQNPRHLVRRRGQEARLRCSPMKGHSHVYWYRQLPEEGLKFMVYLQKENIIDESGMPKERFSAEFPKEGPSILRIQQVVRGDSAAYFCASSSGVDNEQFFGPGTRLTVL.

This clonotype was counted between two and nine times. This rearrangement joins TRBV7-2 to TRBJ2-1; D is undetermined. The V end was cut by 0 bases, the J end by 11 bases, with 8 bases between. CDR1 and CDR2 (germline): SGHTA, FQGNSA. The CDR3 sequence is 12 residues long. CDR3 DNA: TGTGCCAGCAGCTTAGCGGGCAACCAGCAGTTCTTC. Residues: CASSLAGNQQFF.

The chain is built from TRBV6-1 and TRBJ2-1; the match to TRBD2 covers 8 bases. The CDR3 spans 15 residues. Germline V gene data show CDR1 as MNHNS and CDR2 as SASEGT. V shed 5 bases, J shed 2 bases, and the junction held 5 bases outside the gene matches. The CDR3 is CASSLDGGAYNEQFF. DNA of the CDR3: TGTGCCAGCAGTCTCGACGGGGGGGCCTACAATGAGCAGTTCTTC.

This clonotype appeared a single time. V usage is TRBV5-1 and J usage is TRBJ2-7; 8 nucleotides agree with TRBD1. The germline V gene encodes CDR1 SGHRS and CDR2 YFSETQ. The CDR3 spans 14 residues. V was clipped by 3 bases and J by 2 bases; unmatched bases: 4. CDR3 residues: CASSWTGLTYEQYF. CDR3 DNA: TGCGCCAGCAGCTGGACAGGGCTAACCTACGAGCAGTACTTC. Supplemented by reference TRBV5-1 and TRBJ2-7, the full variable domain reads KAGVTQTPRYLIKTRGQQVTLSCSPISGHRSVSWYQQTPGQGLQFLFEYFSETQRNKGNFPGRFSGRQFSNSRSEMNVSTLELGDSALYLCASSWTGLTYEQYFGPGTRLTVT.

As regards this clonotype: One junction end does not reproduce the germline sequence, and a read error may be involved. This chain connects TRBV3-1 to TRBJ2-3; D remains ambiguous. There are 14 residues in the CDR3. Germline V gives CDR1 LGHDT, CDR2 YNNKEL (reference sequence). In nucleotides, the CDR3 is TGTGCCAACAGCCAGGCTGCTAGCACAGATACGCAGTATTTT. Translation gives CANSQAASTDTQYF.

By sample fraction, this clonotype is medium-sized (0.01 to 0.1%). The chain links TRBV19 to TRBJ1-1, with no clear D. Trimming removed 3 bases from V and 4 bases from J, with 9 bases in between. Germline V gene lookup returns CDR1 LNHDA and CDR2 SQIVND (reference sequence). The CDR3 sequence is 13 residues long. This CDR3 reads CASSITAFTEAFF. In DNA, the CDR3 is TGTGCCAGTAGTATTACGGCTTTCACTGAAGCTTTCTTT.

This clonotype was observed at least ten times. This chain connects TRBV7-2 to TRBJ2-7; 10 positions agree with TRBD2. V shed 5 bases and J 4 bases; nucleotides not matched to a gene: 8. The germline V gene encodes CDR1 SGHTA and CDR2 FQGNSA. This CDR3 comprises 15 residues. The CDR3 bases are TGTGCCAGCAGCCGAAGCGGGGGGGGACAATACGAGCAGTACTTC. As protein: CASSRSGGGQYEQYF.

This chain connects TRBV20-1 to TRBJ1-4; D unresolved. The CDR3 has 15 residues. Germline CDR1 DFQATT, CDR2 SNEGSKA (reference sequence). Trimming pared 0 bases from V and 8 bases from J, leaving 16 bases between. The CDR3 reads CSARDSAGSLEKLFF. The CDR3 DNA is TGCAGTGCTAGAGATTCGGCGGGGAGTCTAGAAAAACTGTTTTTT.

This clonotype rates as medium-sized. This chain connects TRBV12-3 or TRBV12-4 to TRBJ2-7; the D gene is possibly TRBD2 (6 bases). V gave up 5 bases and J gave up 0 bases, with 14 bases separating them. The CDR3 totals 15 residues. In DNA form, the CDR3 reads TGTGCCAGCAGTCCCGGGACTTTAGCCTCCTACGAGCAGTACTTC. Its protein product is CASSPGTLASYEQYF.

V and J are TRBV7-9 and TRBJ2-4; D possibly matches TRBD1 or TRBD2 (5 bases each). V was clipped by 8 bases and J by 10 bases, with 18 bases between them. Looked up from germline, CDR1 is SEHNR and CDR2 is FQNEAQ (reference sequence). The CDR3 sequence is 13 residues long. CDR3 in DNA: TGTGCCAGCTCCCGACGGGACCTCGGTATTCAGTACTTC. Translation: CASSRRDLGIQYF.